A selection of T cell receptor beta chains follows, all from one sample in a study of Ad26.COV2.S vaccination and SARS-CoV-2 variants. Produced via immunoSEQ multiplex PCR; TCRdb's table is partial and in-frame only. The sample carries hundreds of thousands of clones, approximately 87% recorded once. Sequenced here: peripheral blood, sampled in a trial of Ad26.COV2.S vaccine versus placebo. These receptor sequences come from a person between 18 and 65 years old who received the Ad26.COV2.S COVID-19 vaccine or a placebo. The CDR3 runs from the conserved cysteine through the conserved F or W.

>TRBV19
CTSSIEGVSNQPQHF
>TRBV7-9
CASSPSGGNEKLFF
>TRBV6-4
CASSDAGTRSDTQYF
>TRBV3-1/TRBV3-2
CASSPAWDSYNSPLHF
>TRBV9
CASSVDSGETQYF
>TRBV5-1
CASSTGQGNTEAFF
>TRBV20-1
CSASFPNTDTQYF
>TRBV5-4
CASSPGTHRGNSPLHF
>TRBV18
CASSPPAKRDGYTF
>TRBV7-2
CASTEQGVGGNTIYF
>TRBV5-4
CASSLGGGAGADTQYF
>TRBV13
CASSYSVSTDTQYF
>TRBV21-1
CASVLLGEAQYF
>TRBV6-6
CASSPDRAAEAFF